The TCR beta chain under discussion was sequenced for a study of blood T cell repertoires in COVID-19. Study-wide context: The study drew acute and convalescent COVID-19 samples from the United States, Italy and Spain. The cDNA or gDNA used as material had been derived from T cells, B-cell-depleted T cells, or PBMCs.

Trimming cost V 4 bases and J 0 bases; bases outside gene matches: 4. This CDR3 contains 15 residues. Germline V CDR1 and CDR2: SGHRS, YFSETQ. Sequencing used immunoSEQ multiplex PCR; TCRdb keeps in-frame clones, though not all of them. This table has 200,000 to 250,000 clones, about 80% appearing once. Sequenced material: peripheral blood. The chain is built from TRBV5-1 and TRBJ1-3; 7 positions match TRBD1. This TCR was sampled from a woman older than 75 with COVID-19, enrolled during active disease. As DNA, the CDR3 is TGCGCCAGCAGCCGCGCAGGGGGCTCTGGAAACACCATATATTTT. It is translated as CASSRAGGSGNTIYF.